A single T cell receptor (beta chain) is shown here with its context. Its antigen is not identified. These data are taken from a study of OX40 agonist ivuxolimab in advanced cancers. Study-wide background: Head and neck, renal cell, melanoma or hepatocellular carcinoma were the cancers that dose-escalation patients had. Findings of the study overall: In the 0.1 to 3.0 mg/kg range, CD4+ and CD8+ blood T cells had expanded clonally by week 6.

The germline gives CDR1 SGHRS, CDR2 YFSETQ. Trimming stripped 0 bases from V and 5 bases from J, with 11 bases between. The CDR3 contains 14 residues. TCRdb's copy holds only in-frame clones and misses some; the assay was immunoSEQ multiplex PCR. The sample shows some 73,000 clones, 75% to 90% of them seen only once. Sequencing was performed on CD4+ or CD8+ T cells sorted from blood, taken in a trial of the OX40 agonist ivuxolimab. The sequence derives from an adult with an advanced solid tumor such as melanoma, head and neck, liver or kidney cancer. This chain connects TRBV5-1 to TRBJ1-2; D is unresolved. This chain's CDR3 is CASSLAGRPYGYTF. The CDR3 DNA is TGCGCCAGCAGCTTGGCCGGGAGACCGTATGGCTACACCTTC.